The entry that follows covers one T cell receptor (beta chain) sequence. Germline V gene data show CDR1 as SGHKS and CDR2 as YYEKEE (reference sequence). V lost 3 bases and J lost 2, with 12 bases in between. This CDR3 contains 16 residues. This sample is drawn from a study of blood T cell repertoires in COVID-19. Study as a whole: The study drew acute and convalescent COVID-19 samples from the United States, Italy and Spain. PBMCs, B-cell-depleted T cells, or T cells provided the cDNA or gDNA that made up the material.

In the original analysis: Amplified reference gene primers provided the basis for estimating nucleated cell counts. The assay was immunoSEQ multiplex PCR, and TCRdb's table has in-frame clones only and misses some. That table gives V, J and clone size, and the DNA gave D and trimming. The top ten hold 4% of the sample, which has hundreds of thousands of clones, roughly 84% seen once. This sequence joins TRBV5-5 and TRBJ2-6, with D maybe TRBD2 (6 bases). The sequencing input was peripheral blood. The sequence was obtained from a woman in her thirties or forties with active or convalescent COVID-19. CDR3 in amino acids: CASSSLGGTGANVLTF. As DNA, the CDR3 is TGTGCCAGCAGCTCCCTGGGGGGAACTGGGGCCAACGTCCTGACTTTC.